These 13 T cell receptor beta chains were sequenced from one sample in a study of identical twins. TCRdb re-derived calls from the 5' RACE reads in MiXCR, one entry per CDR3 protein. The table shows fewer than 250,000 distinct CDR3 sequences, with approximately 9% occurring only once. The sequenced sample consisted of memory (CD45RO+) T cells sorted from blood. The receptors originated from a woman aged 18-30 years in good health.

The rearrangement joins TRBV12-3 or TRBV12-4 to TRBJ1-1; tentative D call: TRBD1 (5 bases). V was cut by 5 bases and J by 5 bases, with 12 bases left in between. CDR3 length: 13 residues. CDR3 DNA: TGTGCCAGCAGTCCGCGAGGGGTGACTGAAGCTTTCTTT. Encoded protein: CASSPRGVTEAFF.

The rearrangement links TRBV5-1 to TRBJ2-6, with unresolved D. The CDR3 contains 16 residues. V was cut by 0 bases and J by 1 base, with 8 bases left in between. CDR1 is SGHRS and CDR2 is YFSETQ in the germline V gene. CDR3: CASSLGHLSGANVLTF. CDR3 bases: TGCGCCAGCAGCTTGGGACACCTTTCTGGGGCCAACGTCCTGACTTTC.

This clonotype was counted a few times. A read error may produce the germline difference seen at one junction end. This rearrangement joins TRBV5-8 to TRBJ2-1, with D possibly TRBD2 on 6 matching bases. Germline V gives CDR1 SGHTS, CDR2 YDEGEE. The CDR3 spans 14 residues. The DNA for the CDR3 is TGTGCCACCAGCGAAGGGAGGAGCTACAATGAGCAGTTCTTC. Translation: CATSEGRSYNEQFF.

This clonotype was counted many times. This chain links TRBV11-2 with TRBJ2-5, with 8 bases aligning to TRBD1. Germline V gene data show CDR1 as SGHAT and CDR2 as FQNNGV. V was clipped by 4 bases and J by 4 bases; unmatched bases: 8. This CDR3 has 15 amino acids. The CDR3 here is CASSSRADRAETQYF. The DNA of the CDR3 is TGTGCCAGCAGCTCCCGGGCGGACAGGGCAGAGACCCAGTACTTC. Based on the CDR3 plus reference TRBV11-2 and TRBJ2-5, the full variable domain is EAGVAQSPRYKIIEKRQSVAFWCNPISGHATLYWYQQILGQGPKLLIQFQNNGVVDDSQLPKDRFSAERLKGVDSTLKIQPAKLEDSAVYLCASSSRADRAETQYFGPGTRLLVL.

The rearrangement uses TRBV7-9 and TRBJ2-5; D is undetermined. The germline CDR1 and CDR2 sequences are SEHNR and FQNEAQ (reference sequence). V gave up 1 base and J gave up 2 bases, with 11 bases separating them. CDR3 length: 15 amino acids. The CDR3, as DNA: TGTGCCAGCAGCTTAGATATCGGTCCTCAAGAGACCCAGTACTTC. Its translation is CASSLDIGPQETQYF.

The rearrangement uses TRBV10-3 and TRBJ2-3, with D perhaps assigned TRBD1 or TRBD2 (6 bases each). The CDR3 contains 14 residues. V was trimmed by 8 bases and J by 1 base, leaving 13 bases between them. Germline CDR1 reads ENHRY; CDR2 reads SYGVKD. Written as DNA, the CDR3 is TGTGCCATCCGGGGGCTCGGGGGCACAGATACGCAGTATTTT. It codes for CAIRGLGGTDTQYF.

This clonotype was found a few times. Here the CDR3 DNA reads TGTGCCAGCAGCTTAGTTTTAGGGGCGAACACTGAAGCTTTCTTT. This encodes CASSLVLGANTEAFF. The V call is TRBV7-8, the J call TRBJ1-1; D may be TRBD1 (5 bases). This CDR3 spans 15 amino acids. Germline V gene sequence: CDR1 SGHVS, CDR2 FQNEAQ. Trimming removed 1 base from V and 1 base from J, with 10 bases in between.

There are many counts of this clonotype. J is TRBJ1-1 and V is TRBV20-1; TRBD1 matches at 8 bases. The germline CDR1 and CDR2 sequences are DFQATT and SNEGSKA (reference sequence). The V segment lost 6 bases and the J segment 1 base; nucleotides outside the gene matches: 7. The CDR3 runs 14 residues. This CDR3 is CSAHGQGPNTEAFF. The CDR3 DNA reads as TGCAGTGCCCACGGACAGGGCCCGAACACTGAAGCTTTCTTT.

The chain is built from TRBV20-1 and TRBJ2-1, with 10 positions matching TRBD2. With V trimmed by 1 base and J by 7 bases, 7 bases remained unmatched. The germline CDR1 and CDR2 sequences are DFQATT and SNEGSKA (reference sequence). The CDR3 totals 15 residues. The chain's CDR3 is CSARASGRATNEQFF. CDR3 coding DNA: TGCAGTGCTAGAGCAAGCGGGAGGGCCACAAATGAGCAGTTCTTC.

This clonotype was detected many times. The chain couples TRBV27 to TRBJ1-5; D not resolved. Per germline, CDR1 MNHEY and CDR2 SMNVEV (reference sequence). The CDR3 length is 13 residues. With 7 bases removed from V and 6 bases from J, the gap between germline ends came to 13 bases. The CDR3 sequence is CASILKVCQPQHF. The CDR3, as DNA: TGTGCCAGCATCCTCAAAGTGTGTCAGCCCCAGCATTTT.

This clonotype was observed a handful of times. The rearrangement joins TRBV15 to TRBJ2-3, with D tentatively TRBD2 (6 bases). CDR3 size: 21 residues. V lost 0 bases and J 0 bases, leaving 25 bases between the germline ends. CDR1 is LNHNV, CDR2 YYDKDF, per germline (reference sequence). The CDR3 protein is CATSRDRGLAIDVRSTDTQYF. Written as DNA, the CDR3 is TGTGCCACCAGCAGAGATCGCGGTCTAGCGATAGATGTGAGAAGCACAGATACGCAGTATTTT.

The chain links TRBV3-1 to TRBJ1-6; perhaps TRBD1 as D (5 bases). V was shortened by 1 base and J by 10 bases, with 14 bases between the two germline ends. Germline V gene lookup returns CDR1 LGHDT and CDR2 YNNKEL (reference sequence). This CDR3 contains 15 residues. CDR3 amino acids: CASSQVGRRGSPLHF. In DNA form, the CDR3 reads TGTGCCAGCAGCCAAGTCGGGCGAAGGGGATCACCCCTCCACTTT.

The V call is TRBV4-1, the J call TRBJ2-3, with a tentative D call TRBD2 (6 bases). Germline lookup yields CDR1 MGHRA and CDR2 YSYEKL. The CDR3 is 17 residues long. Trimming removed 1 base from V and 3 bases from J, with 17 bases in between. CDR3 region: CASSQARRAGSTDTQYF. CDR3 sequence (DNA): TGCGCCAGCAGCCAAGCCCGGCGGGCGGGATCAACAGATACGCAGTATTTT.